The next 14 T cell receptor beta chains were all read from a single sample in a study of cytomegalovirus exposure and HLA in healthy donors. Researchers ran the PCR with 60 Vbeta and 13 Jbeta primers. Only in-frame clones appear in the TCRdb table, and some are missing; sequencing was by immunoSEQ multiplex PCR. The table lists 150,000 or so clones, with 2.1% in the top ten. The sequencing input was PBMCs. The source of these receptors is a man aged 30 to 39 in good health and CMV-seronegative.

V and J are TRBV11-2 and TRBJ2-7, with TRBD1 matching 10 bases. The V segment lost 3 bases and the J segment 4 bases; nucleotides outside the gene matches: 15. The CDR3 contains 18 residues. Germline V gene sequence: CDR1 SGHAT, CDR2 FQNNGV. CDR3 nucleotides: TGTGCCAGCAGCTTGGTCTTCGGGACAGGGGAAAGGGAGTACGAGCAGTACTTC. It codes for CASSLVFGTGEREYEQYF.

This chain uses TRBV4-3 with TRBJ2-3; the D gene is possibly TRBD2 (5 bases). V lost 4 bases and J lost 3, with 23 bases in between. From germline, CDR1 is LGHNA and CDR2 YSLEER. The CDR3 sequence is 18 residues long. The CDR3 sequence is CASSPHAMGSGHTDTQYF. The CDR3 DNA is TGCGCCAGCAGCCCACACGCAATGGGGAGCGGTCATACAGATACGCAGTATTTT.

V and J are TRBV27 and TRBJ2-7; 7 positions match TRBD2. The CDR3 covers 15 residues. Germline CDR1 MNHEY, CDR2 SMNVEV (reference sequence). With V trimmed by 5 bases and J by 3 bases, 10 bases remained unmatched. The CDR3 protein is CASSPMRETVYEQYF. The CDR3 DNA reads TGTGCCAGCAGTCCTATGCGGGAGACGGTCTACGAGCAGTACTTC.

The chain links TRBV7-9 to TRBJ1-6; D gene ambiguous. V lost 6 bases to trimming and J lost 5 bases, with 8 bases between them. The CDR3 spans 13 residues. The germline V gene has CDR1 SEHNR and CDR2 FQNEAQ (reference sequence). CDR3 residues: CASRAGNNSPLHF. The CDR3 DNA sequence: TGTGCCAGCAGGGCCGGGAATAATTCACCCCTCCACTTT.

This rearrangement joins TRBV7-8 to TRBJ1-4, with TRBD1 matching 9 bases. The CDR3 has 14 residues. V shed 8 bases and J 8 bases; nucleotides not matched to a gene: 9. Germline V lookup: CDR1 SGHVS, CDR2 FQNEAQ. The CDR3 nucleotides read TGTGCCAGCGGAAGGGACAGGGTAACCGAAAAACTGTTTTTT. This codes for CASGRDRVTEKLFF. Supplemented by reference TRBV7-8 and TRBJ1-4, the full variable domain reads GAGVSQSPRYKVAKRGQDVALRCDPISGHVSLFWYQQALGQGPEFLTYFQNEAQLDKSGLPSDRFFAERPEGSVSTLKIQRTQQEDSAVYLCASGRDRVTEKLFFGSGTQLSVL.

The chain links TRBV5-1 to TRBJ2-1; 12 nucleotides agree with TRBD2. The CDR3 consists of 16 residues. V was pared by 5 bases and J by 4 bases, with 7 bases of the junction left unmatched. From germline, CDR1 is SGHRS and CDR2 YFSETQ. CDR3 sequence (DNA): TGCGCCAGCAGATCGACTAGCGGGAGATCGTACAATGAGCAGTTCTTC. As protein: CASRSTSGRSYNEQFF.

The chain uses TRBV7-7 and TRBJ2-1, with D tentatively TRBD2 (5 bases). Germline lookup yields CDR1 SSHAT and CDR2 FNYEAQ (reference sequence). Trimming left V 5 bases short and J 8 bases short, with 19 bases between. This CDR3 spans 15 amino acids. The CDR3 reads CASSPEKRYGDEQFF. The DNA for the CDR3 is TGTGCCAGCAGCCCCGAGAAACGCTACGGGGATGAGCAGTTCTTC.

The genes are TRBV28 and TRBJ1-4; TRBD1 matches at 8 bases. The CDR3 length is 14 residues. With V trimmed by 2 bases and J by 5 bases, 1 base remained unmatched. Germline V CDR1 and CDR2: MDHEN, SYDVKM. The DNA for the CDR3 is TGTGCCAGCAGTTTACCAGGGGGCAATGAAAAACTGTTTTTT. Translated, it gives CASSLPGGNEKLFF.

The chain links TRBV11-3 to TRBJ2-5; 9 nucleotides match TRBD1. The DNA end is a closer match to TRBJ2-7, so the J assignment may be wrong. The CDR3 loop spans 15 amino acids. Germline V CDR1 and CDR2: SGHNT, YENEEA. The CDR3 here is CASSLPGQGSYEQYF. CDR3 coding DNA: TGTGCCAGCAGCTTACCGGGACAGGGCTCCTACGAGCAGTACTTC.

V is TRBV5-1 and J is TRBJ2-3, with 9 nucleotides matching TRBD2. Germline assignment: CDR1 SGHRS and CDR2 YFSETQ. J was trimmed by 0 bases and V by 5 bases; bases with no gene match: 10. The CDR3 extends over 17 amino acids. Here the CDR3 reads CASRRIAGAASTDTQYF. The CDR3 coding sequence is TGCGCCAGCAGGAGAATAGCGGGAGCAGCTAGCACAGATACGCAGTATTTT.

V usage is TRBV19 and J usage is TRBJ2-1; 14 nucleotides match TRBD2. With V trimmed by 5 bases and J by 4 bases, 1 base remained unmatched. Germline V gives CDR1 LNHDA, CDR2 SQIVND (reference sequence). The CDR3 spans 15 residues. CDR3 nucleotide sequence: TGTGCCAGTAGTCGACTAGCGGGAGGGTACAATGAGCAGTTCTTC. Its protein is CASSRLAGGYNEQFF.

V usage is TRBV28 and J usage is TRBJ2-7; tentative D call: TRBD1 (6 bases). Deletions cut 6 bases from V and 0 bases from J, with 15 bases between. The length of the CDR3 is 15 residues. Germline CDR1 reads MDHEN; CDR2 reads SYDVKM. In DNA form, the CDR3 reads TGTGCCAGCAGGTCGACAGGCTCCCCCTCCTACGAGCAGTACTTC. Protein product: CASRSTGSPSYEQYF.

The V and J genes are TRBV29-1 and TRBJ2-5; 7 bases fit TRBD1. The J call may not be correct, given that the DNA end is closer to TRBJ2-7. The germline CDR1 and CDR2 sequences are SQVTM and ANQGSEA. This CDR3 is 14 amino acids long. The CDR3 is CSVRGQESSYEQYF. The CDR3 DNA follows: TGCAGCGTTAGAGGACAGGAAAGCTCCTACGAGCAGTACTTC.

CDR3 sequence: CASRRQGRGGGYTF. The CDR3 DNA follows: TGTGCCAGCAGGCGACAGGGGAGGGGAGGTGGCTACACCTTC. The chain employs TRBV6-1 and TRBJ1-2; 8 bases are a match to TRBD1. The CDR3 covers 14 residues. Trimming at V came to 6 bases and at J to 7 bases, leaving 10 bases not matched to a gene. Germline V gene data show CDR1 as MNHNS and CDR2 as SASEGT.